The 28 T cell receptor beta chains below come from one sample, sequenced in a study of T cells of healthy individuals. TCRdb passed the 5' RACE reads through MiXCR, listing each CDR3 protein once. The sample has 45,000 to 60,000 distinct CDR3 sequences, roughly 15% seen once. These receptors were obtained from a human donor in good health.

A few counts support this clonotype. The CDR3 DNA reads TGTGCCAGCAGCTTAGGGCTAGCGGGGCAAGAGACCCAGTACTTC. Translating gives CASSLGLAGQETQYF. The V call is TRBV11-2, the J call TRBJ2-5; 9 bases line up with TRBD2. The germline V gene has CDR1 SGHAT and CDR2 FQNNGV. This CDR3 spans 15 amino acids. After removal of 1 base from V and 2 bases from J, the junction contained 2 bases not matched to a gene.

At least ten counts were recorded for this clonotype. The V and J genes are TRBV20-1 and TRBJ2-7; 13 bases align to TRBD2. Trimming took 2 bases from V and 4 from J; bases not matched to a gene: 8. This CDR3 region has 16 residues. Per the germline V gene, CDR1 is DFQATT and CDR2 is SNEGSKA (reference sequence). The CDR3 protein is CSARPRLAGGSYEQYF. The CDR3 nucleotides are TGCAGTGCTAGACCGAGACTAGCGGGAGGATCGTACGAGCAGTACTTC.

This clonotype has only a few counts. V usage is TRBV19 and J usage is TRBJ1-2, with 10 bases fitting TRBD1. The CDR3 consists of 14 residues. Germline V gene sequence: CDR1 LNHDA, CDR2 SQIVND (reference sequence). V lost 7 bases, J lost 4 bases, and 6 bases stayed unmatched. CDR3 DNA: TGTGCCAGTATCGGGACAGGGGCCACCTATGGCTACACCTTC. It yields the protein CASIGTGATYGYTF.

The chain uses TRBV6-2 or TRBV6-3 and TRBJ2-3; D call uncertain. Trimming removed 5 bases from V and 0 bases from J, with 15 bases in between. Germline assignment: CDR1 MNHEY and CDR2 SVGEGT. This CDR3 contains 16 residues. CDR3 residues: CASSPTHGTSTDTQYF. The CDR3 bases are TGTGCCAGCAGTCCAACACACGGAACTAGCACAGATACGCAGTATTTT.

This clonotype was recorded a few times. The chain has TRBV2 and TRBJ2-3; D tentatively fits TRBD1 or TRBD2 (5 bases each). Germline CDR1 is SNHLY and CDR2 is FYNNEI. CDR3 length equals 13 residues. V gave up 8 bases and J gave up 6 bases, with 15 bases separating them. CDR3 sequence (DNA): TGTGCCAGCTCGGCGCCCGGGACGGATACGCAGTATTTT. Amino acids: CASSAPGTDTQYF.

This clonotype has ten or more counts. The genes are TRBV3-1 and TRBJ2-7, with D possibly matching TRBD2 (7 bases). The germline V gene encodes CDR1 LGHDT and CDR2 YNNKEL (reference sequence). The V gene lost 8 bases and the J gene lost 2 bases, with 19 bases spanning the gap. The CDR3 loop spans 15 amino acids. CDR3 nucleotide sequence: TGTGCCAGCGCTACCTTGGGGGGGCCTACCTACGAGCAGTACTTC. Translation: CASATLGGPTYEQYF.

The J gene is TRBJ2-1, the V gene TRBV20-1; D uncertain. The CDR3 is 15 amino acids. V was cut by 0 bases and J by 0 bases, with 9 bases left in between. Germline V lookup: CDR1 DFQATT, CDR2 SNEGSKA (reference sequence). CDR3 loop: CSARDQRTSYNEQFF. The CDR3 nucleotides are TGCAGTGCTAGAGATCAAAGGACCTCCTACAATGAGCAGTTCTTC.

The sample holds many counts of this clonotype. This chain links TRBV21-1 with TRBJ2-3; the D call TRBD1 from the table was never checked on the DNA. TRBV21-1 is designated a pseudogene. The CDR3 sequence is 14 residues long. For the CDR3, the DNA is TGTGCCAGCACCCAATGGTCCCGCACAGATACGCAGTATTTT. Residues: CASTQWSRTDTQYF.

The chain recombines TRBV29-1 with TRBJ2-7, with TRBD1 matching over 10 bases. CDR3 length: 14 residues. CDR1 is SQVTM and CDR2 is ANQGSEA in the germline V gene. Losses at the gene ends were 4 bases for V and 4 bases for J; bases not matched to a gene: 7. CDR3 sequence: CSVAPTGGEYEQYF. CDR3 bases: TGCAGCGTTGCTCCGACAGGGGGCGAATACGAGCAGTACTTC.

This clonotype was detected only a few times. The chain uses TRBV4-3 and TRBJ1-1, with a weak D call TRBD1 (6 bases). From germline, CDR1 is LGHNA and CDR2 YSLEER. The length of the CDR3 is 14 residues. Between the trimmed V and J ends, which lost 4 bases and 4 bases, there was a span of 13 bases. As DNA, the CDR3 is TGCGCCAGCAGCCGAGGAACAGGGTCCACTGAAGCTTTCTTT. This translates into CASSRGTGSTEAFF.

The V call is TRBV7-2, the J call TRBJ1-6, with D unclear. The ends were cut back, 5 bases at V and 9 bases at J, with 14 bases in the middle. There are 14 residues in the CDR3. In germline, CDR1 is SGHTA, CDR2 FQGNSA. CDR3 amino acids: CASSPGSVRSPLHF. As DNA, the CDR3 is TGTGCCAGCAGCCCGGGCAGTGTACGTTCACCCCTCCACTTT.

The CDR3 sequence: CASSPIDRERAEAFF. The CDR3 region has the DNA TGTGCCAGCAGTCCCATCGACAGGGAAAGGGCTGAAGCTTTCTTT. The V and J genes are TRBV27 and TRBJ1-1; 7 bases fit TRBD1. CDR3 size: 15 residues. Germline V gene lookup returns CDR1 MNHEY and CDR2 SMNVEV (reference sequence). The J segment lost 6 bases and the V segment lost 5 bases, leaving 12 bases of the junction unmatched.

The table lists this clonotype with a few counts. The chain has TRBV10-3 and TRBJ1-1; D not certain. The ends were cut back, 2 bases at V and 1 base at J, with 5 bases in the middle. The germline V gene encodes CDR1 ENHRY and CDR2 SYGVKD. The CDR3 spans 13 residues. The CDR3 loop reads CAISELGNTEAFF. The CDR3 nucleotides are TGTGCCATCAGTGAGCTGGGGAACACTGAAGCTTTCTTT.

This clonotype is medium-sized. V is TRBV10-3 and J is TRBJ2-7; TRBD2 aligns across 14 bases. The J segment lost 5 bases and the V segment lost 4 bases, leaving 7 bases of the junction unmatched. The CDR3 has 16 residues. Germline-derived CDR1 and CDR2 are ENHRY and SYGVKD. The CDR3 DNA sequence: TGTGCCATCAGTGGGGGACTAGCGGGAGAAGGACACGAGCAGTACTTC. It encodes CAISGGLAGEGHEQYF.

J is TRBJ1-2 and V is TRBV27, with 7 bases fitting TRBD1. This CDR3 comprises 12 residues. V was clipped by 6 bases and J by 6 bases; unmatched bases: 4. Germline loops: CDR1 MNHEY, CDR2 SMNVEV (reference sequence). The CDR3, as DNA: TGTGCCAGCAGGGGGACAGCGAATGGCTACACCTTC. It is translated as CASRGTANGYTF.

V gene TRBV6-1 combines with J gene TRBJ2-3; D remains ambiguous. CDR1 and CDR2 from the germline V gene are MNHNS and SASEGT. The CDR3 loop spans 12 amino acids. The V gene lost 10 bases and the J gene lost 3 bases, with 11 bases spanning the gap. CDR3 sequence: CATLEGTDTQYF. CDR3 bases: TGTGCCACCCTTGAAGGAACAGATACGCAGTATTTT.

In this sample, this clonotype turned up many times. The genes are TRBV27 and TRBJ2-1, with TRBD2 identical over 11 bases. The length of the CDR3 is 22 residues. Germline lookup yields CDR1 MNHEY and CDR2 SMNVEV (reference sequence). The V segment lost 3 bases and the J segment 0 bases; nucleotides outside the gene matches: 19. The CDR3 loop is CASSFRMYGLAGGSNSYNEQFF. CDR3 bases: TGTGCCAGCAGTTTTCGGATGTATGGGCTAGCGGGAGGATCGAACTCCTACAATGAGCAGTTCTTC.

This clonotype occurred many times. The chain couples TRBV29-1 to TRBJ2-5; 7 bases are shared with TRBD2. V was clipped by 8 bases and J by 9 bases; unmatched bases: 6. CDR3 length equals 10 residues. Germline CDR1 and CDR2: SQVTM and ANQGSEA. As DNA, the CDR3 is TGCAGCCCACTTCGGGGGGCCCAGTACTTC. It encodes CSPLRGAQYF. Using reference TRBV29-1 and TRBJ2-5 for the parts outside the CDR3, the full variable domain is SAVISQKPSRDICQRGTSLTIQCQVDSQVTMMFWYRQQPGQSLTLIATANQGSEATYESGFVIDKFPISRPNLTFSTLTVSNMSPEDSSIYLCSPLRGAQYFGPGTRLLVL.

The chain uses TRBV28 and TRBJ1-5, with D unresolved. The germline CDR1 and CDR2 sequences are MDHEN and SYDVKM. The V end was cut by 9 bases, the J end by 1 base, with 13 bases between. This CDR3 has 14 amino acids. As DNA, the CDR3 is TGTGCCAGTGTAGGGCAGCCCAGCAATCAGCCCCAGCATTTT. It encodes CASVGQPSNQPQHF.

In its sample, this clonotype was seen a few times. As DNA, the CDR3 is TGTGCCAGCCAAACAGTCTCCTACAATGAGCAGTTCTTC. Translation: CASQTVSYNEQFF. The chain uses TRBV7-2 and TRBJ2-1; D uncertain. CDR3 length: 13 residues. Germline V gene lookup returns CDR1 SGHTA and CDR2 FQGNSA. The V gene lost 8 bases and the J gene lost 0 bases, with 8 bases spanning the gap.

This clonotype was recorded many times. The chain has TRBV6-2 or TRBV6-3 and TRBJ2-7; D ambiguous. The CDR3 has 14 residues. Germline V CDR1 and CDR2: MNHEY, SVGEGT. V lost 0 bases and J lost 7, with 13 bases in between. The CDR3, as DNA: TGTGCCAGCAGTTACTCGCGCGGTCGTGGAGAGCAGTACTTC. It codes for CASSYSRGRGEQYF.

This chain uses TRBV10-3 with TRBJ1-1, with D possibly matching TRBD1 (6 bases). Germline assignment: CDR1 ENHRY and CDR2 SYGVKD. Trimming left V 6 bases short and J 4 bases short, with 15 bases between. The CDR3 is 14 residues long. CDR3 sequence reads: CAISRAGQVTEAFF. For the CDR3, the DNA is TGTGCCATCAGCCGAGCGGGACAAGTCACTGAAGCTTTCTTT.

Comments on this clonotype: Germline and junction disagree at one end, which may indicate a read error. The chain recombines TRBV25-1 with TRBJ2-6, with 7 bases lining up with TRBD1. The germline V gene encodes CDR1 MGHDK and CDR2 SYGVNS. CDR3 size: 17 residues. The CDR3 DNA follows: TGTGCCAGCAGTGACGGACAGGTAAACTCTGTGGCCAACGTCCTGACTTTC. It specifies CASSDGQVNSVANVLTF.

The V and J genes are TRBV5-1 and TRBJ2-5, with no clear D. The CDR3 contains 17 residues. V shed 0 bases and J shed 1 base, with 16 bases lying between them. The germline V gene has CDR1 SGHRS and CDR2 YFSETQ. The CDR3 reads CASSLVPGSQGQETQYF. The CDR3 DNA follows: TGCGCCAGCAGCTTGGTTCCTGGATCCCAAGGCCAAGAGACCCAGTACTTC.

This clonotype was seen repeatedly, ten times or more. This chain joins TRBV7-9 and TRBJ2-3; TRBD2 aligns across 13 bases. CDR3 length: 16 amino acids. The germline CDR1 and CDR2 sequences are SEHNR and FQNEAQ (reference sequence). The junction had 1 base not matched to a gene; V was cut back by 3 bases and J by 1 base. The CDR3 DNA reads TGTGCCAGCAGCTTTGGACTAGCGGGGGGCACAGATACGCAGTATTTT. The encoded protein is CASSFGLAGGTDTQYF.

The chain joins TRBV20-1 to TRBJ2-7, with 8 bases matching TRBD1. The CDR3 loop spans 14 amino acids. CDR1 is DFQATT, CDR2 SNEGSKA, per germline (reference sequence). J gave up 4 bases and V 0 bases, and 5 bases lay outside the gene matches. The chain's CDR3 is CSARDPNRGYEQYF. The CDR3 region has the DNA TGCAGTGCTAGAGATCCGAACAGGGGGTACGAGCAGTACTTC.

This clonotype was observed a handful of times. V is TRBV15 and J is TRBJ2-3, with 8 bases aligning to TRBD1. The junction had 16 bases not matched to a gene; V was cut back by 3 bases and J by 5 bases. The CDR3 covers 18 residues. Germline V lookup: CDR1 LNHNV, CDR2 YYDKDF (reference sequence). The CDR3 spells CATSRTLRTGNKGDTQYF. CDR3 DNA sequence: TGTGCCACCAGCAGGACCCTCCGGACAGGGAATAAGGGAGATACGCAGTATTTT.

The chain uses TRBV5-1 and TRBJ1-5; TRBD1 might be the D (6 bases). The CDR3 covers 14 residues. Germline values: CDR1 SGHRS, CDR2 YFSETQ. Trimming took off 0 bases at V and 6 bases at J, with 10 bases between the two ends. CDR3 coding DNA: TGCGCCAGCAGCTTGGGTCAGGGGACTCAGCCCCAGCATTTT. It yields the protein CASSLGQGTQPQHF.